This T cell receptor beta chain was retrieved from a study of blood T cell repertoires in COVID-19. In the study overall: Both acute and convalescent COVID-19 samples were obtained from the United States, Italy and Spain. Sample material is recorded as cDNA or gDNA derived from T cells, B-cell-depleted T cells, or PBMCs.

As processed by the authors: Estimation of nucleated cell counts relied on the amplification of reference gene primers. Data came from immunoSEQ multiplex PCR; TCRdb stores just in-frame clones and leaves some out. The V and J calls and clone size are taken from that table; D and trimming were inferred from the DNA. The data show about 98,000 clones, 70% to 90% seen once. The ends were cut back, 8 bases at V and 3 bases at J, with 16 bases in the middle. Germline V gene data show CDR1 as MNHEY and CDR2 as SVGAGI. The CDR3 runs to 14 residues. The chain joins TRBV6-5 to TRBJ2-5; D may be TRBD2 (7 bases). Sequenced sample: peripheral blood. The receptor was derived from a man aged 50 or older with active COVID-19. The DNA of the CDR3 is TGTGCCAGCTTCTCGCGGGGGCTAGAAGAGACCCAGTACTTC. This encodes CASFSRGLEETQYF.